Shown below are 21 T cell receptor beta chains from a single sample sequenced in a study of T cell responses to AZD1222 COVID-19 vaccine. Sequencing was performed with immunoSEQ multiplex PCR; in TCRdb, only in-frame clones are kept and a portion is missing. The sample has 130,000 to 150,000 clones, about nine tenths seen once. This specimen was peripheral blood, taken on day 0 of AZD1222 vaccination. All receptors come from an adult in good health.

Written as DNA, the CDR3 is TGTGCCAGCAGCTTAGATCTAGCTGGGGCCAACGTCCTGACTTTC. Its protein product is CASSLDLAGANVLTF. J is TRBJ2-6 and V is TRBV11-2; D ambiguous. Germline V gene lookup returns CDR1 SGHAT and CDR2 FQNNGV. The CDR3 is 15 amino acids. With 0 bases removed from V and 2 bases from J, the gap between germline ends came to 5 bases.

Concerning this clone: Different DNA sequences within this sample yield the same CDR3. The chain has TRBV7-8 and TRBJ1-5, with D perhaps TRBD1 (6 bases). Germline CDR1 SGHVS, CDR2 FQNEAQ. Deletions cut 2 bases from V and 0 bases from J, with 8 bases between. This CDR3 comprises 15 residues. The CDR3 coding sequence is TGTGCCAGCAGCTTACTGGACAGTAGCAATCAGCCCCAGCATTTT. Protein product: CASSLLDSSNQPQHF. Variable domain in full (rest from reference TRBV7-8 and TRBJ1-5): GAGVSQSPRYKVAKRGQDVALRCDPISGHVSLFWYQQALGQGPEFLTYFQNEAQLDKSGLPSDRFFAERPEGSVSTLKIQRTQQEDSAVYLCASSLLDSSNQPQHFGDGTRLSIL.

The V gene is TRBV30, the J gene TRBJ1-1; D call uncertain. Trimming left V 2 bases short and J 6 bases short, with 16 bases between. The V gene's germline CDR1 is GTSNPN and CDR2 SVGIG (reference sequence). The CDR3 runs 14 residues. The CDR3 nucleotides are TGTGCCTGGAGTTCCGGGCCCCTCTCGGCTGAAGCTTTCTTT. It is translated as CAWSSGPLSAEAFF. The variable domain in full, with the rest retrieved from reference TRBV30 and TRBJ1-1, is SQTIHQWPATLVQPVGSPLSLECTVEGTSNPNLYWYRQAAGRGLQLLFYSVGIGQISSEVPQNLSASRPQDRQFILSSKKLLLSDSGFYLCAWSSGPLSAEAFFGQGTRLTVV.

This sequence joins TRBV27 and TRBJ2-1; TRBD1 is a possible D gene (6 bases). The CDR3 consists of 15 residues. Trimming took 6 bases from V and 6 from J, leaving 18 bases between them. From germline, CDR1 is MNHEY and CDR2 SMNVEV (reference sequence). The CDR3 DNA reads as TGTGCCAGCAGCCCAATGCCGGGACAAACCAATGAGCAGTTCTTC. Translation: CASSPMPGQTNEQFF.

The chain combines TRBV6-2 or TRBV6-3 with TRBJ1-2, with D perhaps matching TRBD1 (5 bases). The germline gives CDR1 MNHEY, CDR2 SVGEGT. The V and J ends lost 2 bases and 4 bases respectively, with 20 bases between them. CDR3 length: 17 residues. CDR3 bases: TGTGCCAGCAGTTACCATCGGACAAAGGTTGATACCTATGGCTACACCTTC. It specifies CASSYHRTKVDTYGYTF.

This rearrangement joins TRBV24-1 to TRBJ1-2; D unclear. Germline values: CDR1 KGHDR, CDR2 SFDVKD. Deletions cut 4 bases from V and 8 bases from J, with 10 bases between. The CDR3 is 12 amino acids. The CDR3 sequence: CATSEAEWGYTF. For the CDR3, the DNA is TGTGCCACCAGTGAGGCAGAGTGGGGCTACACCTTC.

The CDR3 spells CASRPPPGLDGYTF. The CDR3 DNA reads as TGTGCCAGCAGGCCCCCACCGGGGCTAGATGGCTACACCTTC. V usage is TRBV28 and J usage is TRBJ1-2; a weak D match, TRBD1 (5 bases). There are 14 residues in the CDR3. V lost 6 bases, J lost 6 bases, and 17 bases lay in between. Germline CDR1 reads MDHEN; CDR2 reads SYDVKM.

This chain connects TRBV5-1 to TRBJ2-1, with 14 bases fitting TRBD2. Germline CDR1 is SGHRS and CDR2 is YFSETQ. The V gene end was trimmed by 0 bases and the J gene end by 0 bases; junction bases not matched to a gene: 2. The CDR3 sequence is 18 residues long. CDR3 region: CASSLAGTSGSSYNEQFF. The CDR3 DNA sequence: TGCGCCAGCAGCTTGGCCGGGACTAGCGGGAGCTCCTACAATGAGCAGTTCTTC.

The V call is TRBV6-2 or TRBV6-3, the J call TRBJ2-1, with TRBD2 matching 8 bases. CDR3 length: 16 amino acids. Trimming took 4 bases from V and 9 from J; bases not matched to a gene: 14. CDR1 and CDR2 from the germline V gene are MNHEY and SVGEGT. Written as DNA, the CDR3 is TGTGCCAGCAGTTCCTCCGAAGGGGTAGCGGGGATTGAGCAGTTCTTC. It encodes CASSSSEGVAGIEQFF.

The rearrangement links TRBV3-1 (or the pseudogene TRBV3-2) to TRBJ1-5; D not resolved. The germline V gene encodes CDR1 LGHDT and CDR2 YNNKEL (reference sequence). This CDR3 spans 13 amino acids. V was trimmed by 1 base and J by 9 bases, leaving 10 bases between them. As DNA, the CDR3 is TGTGCCAGCAGCCAAGGCCGCTTGGGGCCCCAGCATTTT. This translates into CASSQGRLGPQHF.

The CDR3 region has the DNA TGTGCCAGCAGCCTCCCGGGTGCGGAACGGCCCCAGCATTTT. Protein: CASSLPGAERPQHF. The chain couples TRBV7-9 to TRBJ1-5; D gene ambiguous. There are 14 residues in the CDR3. V gave up 5 bases and J gave up 9 bases, with 17 bases separating them. CDR1 is SEHNR, CDR2 FQNEAQ, per germline (reference sequence).

Many counts were recorded for this clone. The V and J genes are TRBV9 and TRBJ1-3; no definite D call. The CDR3 is 11 amino acids. V gave up 4 bases and J gave up 7 bases, with 6 bases separating them. Germline-derived CDR1 and CDR2 are SGDLS and YYNGEE. CDR3 nucleotide sequence: TGTGCCAGCAGCCTCGGTAACACCATATATTTT. It translates to CASSLGNTIYF. Full variable domain (rest looked up from reference TRBV9 and TRBJ1-3): DSGVTQTPKHLITATGQRVTLRCSPRSGDLSVYWYQQSLDQGLQFLIQYYNGEERAKGNILERFSAQQFPDLHSELNLSSLELGDSALYFCASSLGNTIYFGEGSWLTVV.

The chain recombines TRBV7-9 with TRBJ1-2; D may be TRBD1 (5 bases). Germline values: CDR1 SEHNR, CDR2 FQNEAQ (reference sequence). This CDR3 has 16 residues. Deletions cut 5 bases from V and 6 bases from J, with 22 bases between. This CDR3 is CASSPRGGYGGNGYTF. The CDR3 nucleotides are TGTGCCAGCAGCCCCCGGGGGGGGTATGGTGGAAATGGCTACACCTTC.

The J gene is TRBJ2-1, the V gene TRBV11-2; TRBD2 agrees at 9 bases. J gave up 7 bases and V 0 bases, and 10 bases lay outside the gene matches. CDR3 length: 17 amino acids. Germline V gene lookup returns CDR1 SGHAT and CDR2 FQNNGV. The CDR3 reads CASSLDSIAGVRNEQFF. Here the CDR3 DNA reads TGTGCCAGCAGCTTAGATTCGATAGCGGGAGTACGGAATGAGCAGTTCTTC.

The rearrangement joins TRBV28 to TRBJ1-1, with a possible D match to TRBD1 (5 bases). CDR1 is MDHEN and CDR2 is SYDVKM in the germline V gene. The CDR3 length is 16 residues. V was shortened by 6 bases and J by 1 base, with 18 bases between the two germline ends. The CDR3 DNA reads TGTGCCAGCAGCTTTGGGGGGTCGCCTTGGAACACTGAAGCTTTCTTT. It codes for CASSFGGSPWNTEAFF.

This clone was seen a single time. The chain combines TRBV5-5 with TRBJ1-2; D is perhaps TRBD1 (6 bases). Trimming left V 7 bases short and J 4 bases short, with 14 bases between. Germline CDR1 and CDR2: SGHKS and YYEKEE (reference sequence). The CDR3 totals 13 residues. As DNA, the CDR3 is TGTGCCAGCGACCTTAGGACAGCCTATGGCTACACCTTC. Translated: CASDLRTAYGYTF.

This CDR3 reads CASSVGQSQAFF. CDR3 sequence (DNA): TGTGCCAGCAGCGTAGGACAAAGCCAAGCTTTCTTT. The chain is built from TRBV9 and TRBJ1-1; D is undetermined. The germline V gene has CDR1 SGDLS and CDR2 YYNGEE. The CDR3 sequence is 12 residues long. V lost 0 bases and J 9 bases, leaving 9 bases between the germline ends.

This clone was detected a few times. The chain couples TRBV5-8 to TRBJ2-5; D perhaps matches TRBD1 (5 bases). CDR3 length: 15 residues. The V and J ends lost 0 bases and 2 bases respectively, with 11 bases between them. Germline V gives CDR1 SGHTS, CDR2 YDEGEE. DNA for the CDR3: TGTGCCAGCAGCTTGGTGCAGGGTGGGCAAGAGACCCAGTACTTC. Protein: CASSLVQGGQETQYF.

This clone showed up just a few times. The J gene is TRBJ2-3, the V gene TRBV6-4, with D maybe TRBD2 (5 bases). The germline V gene has CDR1 MRHNA and CDR2 SNTAGT. This CDR3 region has 16 residues. The ends were cut back, 6 bases at V and 5 bases at J, with 21 bases in the middle. CDR3 nucleotides: TGTGCCAGCAGCCCAGGTCCTGCCCCGGCGGGAGATACGCAGTATTTT. Translating it yields CASSPGPAPAGDTQYF.

The J gene is TRBJ1-3, the V gene TRBV9; no firm D call. The CDR3 is made up of 14 amino acids. V shed 5 bases and J shed 1 base, with 10 bases lying between them. CDR1 and CDR2 (germline): SGDLS, YYNGEE. CDR3 in DNA: TGTGCCAGCAGTCTCCAGACATCTGGAAACACCATATATTTT. This gives the protein CASSLQTSGNTIYF.

The V gene is TRBV6-5, the J gene TRBJ2-3; the match to TRBD2 covers 15 bases. Per germline, CDR1 MNHEY and CDR2 SVGAGI. The CDR3 consists of 15 residues. J lost 5 bases, V lost 6 bases, and 3 bases had no gene match. CDR3 residues: CASRGLAGGVDTQYF. Here the CDR3 DNA reads TGTGCCAGCAGAGGACTAGCGGGGGGGGTAGATACGCAGTATTTT.